These 16 T cell receptor beta chains originate from one sample sequenced in a study of T cell repertoires and HLA-DP antigens. Their specific antigens are unknown. Clones were sequenced by immunoSEQ multiplex PCR, and TCRdb holds only the in-frame ones, with some missing. Among 90,000 to 130,000 clones listed, 85% to 95% were seen once. Sequenced input: CD4+ T cells from PBMCs. Every receptor here comes from a woman under 30 in good health and CMV-seronegative.

This clone was counted a few times. The V gene is TRBV27, the J gene TRBJ2-1, with 13 bases identical to TRBD2. Per the germline V gene, CDR1 is MNHEY and CDR2 is SMNVEV (reference sequence). The CDR3 covers 16 residues. V lost 6 bases to trimming and J lost 5 bases; unmatched junction nucleotides: 7. The CDR3 is CASSRLAGGRNNEQFF. DNA of the CDR3: TGTGCCAGCAGCAGACTAGCGGGAGGACGGAACAATGAGCAGTTCTTC.

J is TRBJ2-1 and V is TRBV11-2; the D gene is possibly TRBD2 (6 bases). The CDR3 is made up of 15 amino acids. Per the germline V gene, CDR1 is SGHAT and CDR2 is FQNNGV. V dropped 5 bases and J dropped 7 bases, with 18 bases sitting between them. CDR3 loop: CASSLEKLGGNEQFF. For the CDR3, the DNA is TGTGCCAGCAGCCTGGAAAAGTTGGGAGGTAATGAGCAGTTCTTC.

This sequence joins TRBV27 and TRBJ1-1; D remains ambiguous. The CDR3 loop spans 17 amino acids. Trimming shortened V by 3 bases and J by 0 bases, and 17 bases separated the two germline ends. Germline CDR1 is MNHEY and CDR2 is SMNVEV (reference sequence). The CDR3 region has the DNA TGTGCCAGCAGTTTTGAGGCAAAAACGGCAATGAACACTGAAGCTTTCTTT. The encoded protein is CASSFEAKTAMNTEAFF.

The sample holds one count of this clone. The chain couples TRBV5-6 to TRBJ1-2; the D gene is possibly TRBD1 (6 bases). V was shortened by 6 bases and J by 4 bases, with 19 bases between the two germline ends. The length of the CDR3 is 15 residues. Looked up from germline, CDR1 is SGHDT and CDR2 is YYEEEE. The CDR3 here is CASTVKTGLAYGYTF. The CDR3 DNA is TGTGCCAGCACCGTTAAAACAGGGTTGGCCTATGGCTACACCTTC.

J is TRBJ1-6 and V is TRBV5-4, with 7 nucleotides matching TRBD1. Germline-derived CDR1 and CDR2 are SGHNT and YYREEE (reference sequence). Trimming at V came to 1 base and at J to 10 bases, leaving 14 bases not matched to a gene. The CDR3 extends over 17 amino acids. The CDR3 DNA sequence: TGTGCCAGCAGCTTGCTTCCAGGGGGGGTCAGCGGGTCACCCCTCCACTTT. It encodes CASSLLPGGVSGSPLHF.

The chain couples TRBV10-3 to TRBJ1-5, with TRBD1 matching over 8 bases. Germline V gene sequence: CDR1 ENHRY, CDR2 SYGVKD. The CDR3 has 14 amino acids. After removal of 8 bases from V and 2 bases from J, the junction contained 5 bases not matched to a gene. The CDR3 nucleotides are TGTGCCATCCGACAGGGGCCGGGCAATCAGCCCCAGCATTTT. This codes for CAIRQGPGNQPQHF.

This chain joins TRBV6-1 and TRBJ2-3, with TRBD1 matching 7 bases. Looked up from germline, CDR1 is MNHNS and CDR2 is SASEGT. V dropped 9 bases and J dropped 6; count of bases not matched to a gene: 9. The CDR3 spans 13 residues. The CDR3 sequence: CASRDSRRDTQYF. The CDR3 DNA sequence: TGTGCCAGTCGGGACAGTCGCAGGGATACGCAGTATTTT.

The chain employs TRBV6-5 and TRBJ1-2, with D uncertain. The CDR3 spans 13 residues. The V end lost 0 bases, the J end lost 2 bases, and 4 bases lay between the germline ends. Germline CDR1 and CDR2: MNHEY and SVGAGI. CDR3 amino acids: CASSYSLNYGYTF. CDR3 DNA sequence: TGTGCCAGCAGTTACTCACTAAACTATGGCTACACCTTC.

The rearrangement uses TRBV5-1 and TRBJ2-7; 9 bases agree with TRBD1. V shed 3 bases, J shed 3 bases, and the junction held 7 bases outside the gene matches. The CDR3 spans 15 residues. Looked up from germline, CDR1 is SGHRS and CDR2 is YFSETQ. CDR3 nucleotides: TGCGCCAGCAGCTCGATACCGGGACAGGGCTACGAGCAGTACTTC. It specifies CASSSIPGQGYEQYF.

The chain recombines TRBV7-9 with TRBJ2-3; D remains unclear. The germline V and J ends were trimmed by 5 bases and 5 bases, with 11 bases remaining between them. The germline V gene encodes CDR1 SEHNR and CDR2 FQNEAQ (reference sequence). CDR3 size: 13 residues. The CDR3 protein is CASSPRRVDTQYF. For the CDR3, the DNA is TGTGCCAGCAGCCCCCGAAGGGTAGATACGCAGTATTTT. The variable domain in full, with the rest retrieved from reference TRBV7-9 and TRBJ2-3, is DTGVSQNPRHKITKRGQNVTFRCDPISEHNRLYWYRQTLGQGPEFLTYFQNEAQLEKSRLLSDRFSAERPKGSFSTLEIQRTEQGDSAMYLCASSPRRVDTQYFGPGTRLTVL.

The chain joins TRBV11-2 to TRBJ2-7, with unresolved D. V lost 0 bases to trimming and J lost 0 bases, with 9 bases between them. Germline loops: CDR1 SGHAT, CDR2 FQNNGV. This CDR3 spans 15 amino acids. Written as DNA, the CDR3 is TGTGCCAGCAGCTTAGATCCACATAGCTCCTACGAGCAGTACTTC. Protein product: CASSLDPHSSYEQYF.

V is TRBV19 and J is TRBJ1-2; TRBD1 matches at 7 bases. This CDR3 is 14 amino acids long. Germline V gene lookup returns CDR1 LNHDA and CDR2 SQIVND (reference sequence). V lost 5 bases, J lost 7 bases, and 10 bases stayed unmatched. The CDR3 reads CASSPGTDLSGYTF. The CDR3 DNA is TGTGCCAGTAGTCCCGGGACAGACCTTTCTGGCTACACCTTC.

The J gene is TRBJ2-7, the V gene TRBV12-2. TRBV12-2 is reported as a pseudogene. This CDR3 has 12 residues. The CDR3 nucleotides read TGTGCAAGACCTCGGCACTGGGAAGAGCAGTACGTC. Residues: CARPRHWEEQYV.

This sequence joins TRBV6-1 and TRBJ2-3, with D unresolved. Germline V gene lookup returns CDR1 MNHNS and CDR2 SASEGT. The CDR3 runs 14 residues. V was pared by 6 bases and J by 1 base, with 11 bases between. CDR3: CASRTTLRTDTQYF. CDR3 nucleotide sequence: TGTGCCAGCAGGACCACGCTCCGCACAGATACGCAGTATTTT.

The chain is built from TRBV5-4 and TRBJ1-1; D is possibly TRBD1 (5 bases). Germline V gene lookup returns CDR1 SGHNT and CDR2 YYREEE (reference sequence). CDR3 length: 15 amino acids. The germline V and J ends were trimmed by 6 bases and 3 bases, with 18 bases remaining between them. CDR3 in amino acids: CASTRRAEGHTEAFF. DNA for the CDR3: TGTGCCAGCACTCGGCGGGCCGAGGGGCACACTGAAGCTTTCTTT.

The chain has TRBV18 and TRBJ2-3; the D is unclear. Trimming pared 1 base from V and 5 bases from J, leaving 4 bases between. In germline, CDR1 is KGHSH, CDR2 LQKENI. This CDR3 has 12 residues. The CDR3 DNA sequence: TGTGCCAGCTCACCACTTCGAGATACGCAGTATTTT. Translating gives CASSPLRDTQYF.